Reported below is one TCR beta chain. What this receptor recognizes is not known. Base-call qualities are not available, and no considerably larger clone is one nucleotide away. One collaborating source in Seattle enrolled patients while the patients were actively infected and followed the patients over time throughout the course of disease. Whole blood was collected in K2EDTA tubes by collaborating institutions according to the institutions' own protocols. For TCRbeta analysis, collaborators shipped samples in one of three forms: frozen whole blood, isolated PBMCs, or DNA extracted from either of those sample types. This entry belongs to a study of blood T cell repertoires in COVID-19 (TCRdb year 2020). Background for the entire study: Samples from collaborators originated in the United States, Italy and Spain and spanned both the acute and convalescent phases of COVID-19. The repertoires were released in a freely available public database meant as a resource for research on the immune response to SARS-CoV-2. The dataset comprised deeply sampled blood TCRbeta repertoires from subjects exposed to, actively infected with, or recovered from COVID-19. Samples were obtained from the ongoing ImmuneRACE study (first 160 participants) and from about 1,300 subjects provided by 6 global collaborators. Where available, HLA class I and class II types were taken from metadata supplied by the sample provider and were not determined by assay-based typing. The material from the prospective study consisted of cDNA or gDNA derived from T cells, B-cell-depleted T cells, or PBMCs. Sample metadata almost always included a de-identified subject ID, COVID-19 status, age in years and sex.

TCRbeta CDR3 regions were amplified from genomic DNA by means of the immunoSEQ Assay, a bias-controlled multiplex PCR. The published analysis was carried out like this. Within the assay, amplification of reference gene primers was used to estimate how many nucleated cells each sample contained. To quantify the absolute abundance of each unique TCRbeta CDR3 rearrangement, sequence reads were collapsed and filtered. Productive Simpson clonality was computed per sample as the square root of Simpson's diversity index over productive rearrangements. Entries here come from immuneACCESS through TCRdb and include only in-frame sequences with V and J called. Some clones fail to appear in such tables; in the studies checked, an unresolved V gene covers under half of the shortfall, and the cause of the remainder is unknown. D and trimming come from the DNA, and the V and J calls and clone size come from that table. In all, the sample holds 150,000 to 170,000 clones, and 65% to 90% of those were seen once. The biggest ten clones account for around 10% of the sample.

Beyond this particular receptor, the publication reports: The amount of clinical and demographic metadata varied by source and participant and was provided uncurated.

The CDR3, from cysteine to phenylalanine, totals 15 residues. Only the CDR3 part of the read is kept: 45 bases, read in frame from the first base. CDR1 and CDR2 (MNHEY, SVGAGI) derive from the germline V gene. V lost 7 bases and J lost 7 bases; the stretch between them is 20 bases long. This TCR came from a woman aged 55-75 years with COVID-19, enrolled during active disease. Rearrangement joined TRBV6-5 to TRBJ1-3; TRBD1 is a possible D gene, resting on 5 matching bases. The sequenced sample was peripheral blood. The CDR3 is CASTSGTSEDNTIYF. The DNA sequence reads TGTGCCAGCACCTCCGGGACTTCTGAGGATAACACCATATATTTT.